These 32 T cell receptor beta chains were sequenced from one sample in a study of CD4 T cells in relation to SARS-CoV-2 and coronaviruses. Measured with immunoSEQ multiplex PCR; TCRdb has only the in-frame clones, and not every one. The sample holds 35,000 to 40,000 clones, 70% to 90% seen once. Sequenced input: memory CD4+ T cells from PBMCs. These receptors all stem from an adult with COVID-19.

The chain has TRBV5-1 and TRBJ2-1, with unresolved D. V lost 0 bases, J lost 6 bases, and 7 bases lay in between. The CDR3 contains 13 residues. The V gene's germline CDR1 is SGHRS and CDR2 YFSETQ. DNA of the CDR3: TGCGCCAGCAGCTTGGTTGGCGGCAATGAGCAGTTCTTC. Its translation is CASSLVGGNEQFF. The full variable domain, with the rest looked up from reference TRBV5-1 and TRBJ2-1, is KAGVTQTPRYLIKTRGQQVTLSCSPISGHRSVSWYQQTPGQGLQFLFEYFSETQRNKGNFPGRFSGRQFSNSRSEMNVSTLELGDSALYLCASSLVGGNEQFFGPGTRLTVL.

This clone was observed a single time. The chain is built from TRBV19 and TRBJ2-6; unclear D gene. In germline, CDR1 is LNHDA, CDR2 SQIVND (reference sequence). This CDR3 has 15 amino acids. Trimming removed 5 bases from V and 0 bases from J, with 8 bases in between. The CDR3 nucleotides read TGTGCCAGTAGTGGGGTTCACTCTGGGGCCAACGTCCTGACTTTC. Translation: CASSGVHSGANVLTF. The full variable domain, rest sourced from reference TRBV19 and TRBJ2-6, is DGGITQSPKYLFRKEGQNVTLSCEQNLNHDAMYWYRQDPGQGLRLIYYSQIVNDFQKGDIAEGYSVSREKKESFPLTVTSAQKNPTAFYLCASSGVHSGANVLTFGAGSRLTVL.

This clone has only one observation. This chain links TRBV30 with TRBJ1-5; 8 bases align to TRBD1. Germline lookup yields CDR1 GTSNPN and CDR2 SVGIG (reference sequence). The CDR3 spans 13 residues. V lost 1 base, J lost 4 bases, and 0 bases stayed unmatched. This CDR3 is CAWSDRGNQPQHF. For the CDR3, the DNA is TGTGCCTGGAGTGACAGGGGGAATCAGCCCCAGCATTTT.

This clone was counted only a few times. This rearrangement joins TRBV2 to TRBJ2-3; 9 bases line up with TRBD1. V dropped 2 bases and J dropped 3; count of bases not matched to a gene: 6. The CDR3 is 16 residues long. Germline CDR1 SNHLY, CDR2 FYNNEI. The CDR3: CASSETDRGITDTQYF. The CDR3 coding sequence is TGTGCCAGCAGTGAAACCGACAGGGGGATAACAGATACGCAGTATTTT.

This sequence joins TRBV6-6 and TRBJ1-5, with D perhaps TRBD1 (5 bases). The V gene lost 10 bases and the J gene lost 5 bases, with 18 bases spanning the gap. In germline, CDR1 is MNHNY, CDR2 SVGAGI (reference sequence). The CDR3 sequence is 14 residues long. The CDR3 sequence: CANGPAGTHQPQHF. Here the CDR3 DNA reads TGTGCCAACGGTCCGGCAGGGACCCATCAGCCCCAGCATTTT.

The chain links TRBV5-1 to TRBJ1-3; TRBD1 might be the D (5 bases). Between the trimmed V and J ends, which lost 0 bases and 4 bases, there was a span of 14 bases. From germline, CDR1 is SGHRS and CDR2 YFSETQ. The CDR3 totals 16 residues. The CDR3 reads CASSLGPQGDGNTIYF. The CDR3 DNA reads TGCGCCAGCAGCTTGGGCCCCCAGGGTGACGGAAACACCATATATTTT.

The chain joins TRBV18 to TRBJ1-6; a possible D gene is TRBD1 (5 bases). Germline V lookup: CDR1 KGHSH, CDR2 LQKENI. The length of the CDR3 is 17 residues. Between the trimmed V and J ends, which lost 6 bases and 7 bases, there was a span of 22 bases. The DNA for the CDR3 is TGTGCCAGCTCCCGGGGACGGAATCTTTCAGGGAATTCACCCCTCCACTTT. This translates into CASSRGRNLSGNSPLHF.

This clone was recorded a few times. The V gene is TRBV12-5, the J gene TRBJ1-1; no clear D gene. The CDR3 is 13 residues long. V lost 3 bases to trimming and J lost 5 bases, with 10 bases between them. Germline assignment: CDR1 LGHNT and CDR2 FRNRAP. DNA for the CDR3: TGTGCTAGTGGTTTTTATTCGGTAACTGAAGCTTTCTTT. Protein sequence: CASGFYSVTEAFF. Looking up the rest from reference TRBV12-5 and TRBJ1-1 gives the full variable domain: DARVTQTPRHKVTEMGQEVTMRCQPILGHNTVFWYRQTMMQGLELLAYFRNRAPLDDSGMPKDRFSAEMPDATLATLKIQPSEPRDSAVYFCASGFYSVTEAFFGQGTRLTVV.

The chain employs TRBV6-2 or TRBV6-3 and TRBJ1-5; D possibly corresponds to TRBD1 (5 bases). The length of the CDR3 is 15 residues. The V end lost 3 bases, the J end lost 5 bases, and 14 bases lay between the germline ends. Looked up from germline, CDR1 is MNHEY and CDR2 is SVGEGT. The CDR3 DNA follows: TGTGCCAGCAGTTATGTCGGGACCCACGATCAGCCCCAGCATTTT. As protein: CASSYVGTHDQPQHF.

This clone has a single count. V gene TRBV29-1 combines with J gene TRBJ2-7; 8 bases fit TRBD1. With V trimmed by 5 bases and J by 2 bases, 2 bases remained unmatched. Germline V gene sequence: CDR1 SQVTM, CDR2 ANQGSEA. CDR3 size: 12 residues. Written as DNA, the CDR3 is TGCAGCGTTTGGACAGGGCCCTACGAGCAGTACTTC. Its protein is CSVWTGPYEQYF.

The rearrangement links TRBV6-5 to TRBJ2-7, with D tentatively TRBD1 or TRBD2 (5 bases each). CDR3 size: 14 residues. Germline loops: CDR1 MNHEY, CDR2 SVGAGI. Deletions cut 8 bases from V and 5 bases from J, with 19 bases between. The CDR3 sequence is CASHGGQALNEQYF. The CDR3 DNA reads as TGTGCCAGCCATGGGGGTCAGGCCCTAAACGAGCAGTACTTC.

This chain joins TRBV5-4 and TRBJ1-2; D uncertain. The V gene lost 4 bases and the J gene lost 4 bases, with 8 bases spanning the gap. The CDR3 length is 12 residues. The V gene's germline CDR1 is SGHNT and CDR2 YYREEE (reference sequence). The CDR3 DNA is TGTGCCAGCAGCAATACGGGCTATGGCTACACCTTC. Translating it yields CASSNTGYGYTF.

The sample holds one count of this clone. The CDR3: CASSEQISSGNTIYF. CDR3 in DNA: TGTGCCAGTAGTGAACAAATTAGCTCTGGAAACACCATATATTTT. The genes are TRBV19 and TRBJ1-3; D is undetermined. CDR3 length: 15 residues. CDR1 and CDR2 (germline): LNHDA, SQIVND (reference sequence). Between the trimmed V and J ends, which lost 5 bases and 0 bases, there was a span of 11 bases. The full variable domain, with the rest looked up from reference TRBV19 and TRBJ1-3, is DGGITQSPKYLFRKEGQNVTLSCEQNLNHDAMYWYRQDPGQGLRLIYYSQIVNDFQKGDIAEGYSVSREKKESFPLTVTSAQKNPTAFYLCASSEQISSGNTIYFGEGSWLTVV.

This clone occurred once. This sequence joins TRBV7-2 and TRBJ2-7; no reliable D call. The germline V gene has CDR1 SGHTA and CDR2 FQGNSA. V was shortened by 1 base and J by 6 bases, with 7 bases between the two germline ends. The CDR3 consists of 12 residues. The CDR3 DNA is TGTGCCAGCAGCTTAGGGGTTGGCGAGCAGTACTTC. Translating gives CASSLGVGEQYF.

The chain uses TRBV9 and TRBJ2-7, with D perhaps matching TRBD1 (6 bases). Trimming pared 3 bases from V and 0 bases from J, leaving 13 bases between. Germline values: CDR1 SGDLS, CDR2 YYNGEE. CDR3 length: 15 amino acids. The chain's CDR3 is CASSARQASSYEQYF. CDR3 nucleotide sequence: TGTGCCAGCAGCGCAAGACAGGCGAGCTCCTACGAGCAGTACTTC.

The J gene is TRBJ1-4, the V gene TRBV6-5, with no clear D. Germline CDR1 reads MNHEY; CDR2 reads SVGAGI. Trimming cost V 0 bases and J 12 bases, with 8 bases left between them. This CDR3 has 12 amino acids. This CDR3 is CASSYSGPQLFF. In DNA form, the CDR3 reads TGTGCCAGCAGTTACTCGGGTCCGCAACTGTTTTTT.

CDR3: CASSKGDRGLQETQYF. The CDR3 nucleotides read TGTGCCAGCAGCAAAGGGGACAGGGGCCTTCAAGAGACCCAGTACTTC. The chain combines TRBV21-1 with TRBJ2-5; TRBD1, as called in the table, went unchecked against the DNA. TRBV21-1 is tagged as a pseudogene. The CDR3 length is 16 residues.

The V call is TRBV5-6, the J call TRBJ1-5, with 9 positions matching TRBD1. With 0 bases clipped from V and 7 bases from J, the junction kept 11 bases outside the gene matches. Germline CDR1 and CDR2: SGHDT and YYEEEE. The CDR3 runs to 17 residues. CDR3 sequence: CASSLGHRTGVKQPQHF. CDR3 in DNA: TGTGCCAGCAGCTTGGGTCACAGGACAGGGGTGAAGCAGCCCCAGCATTTT.

V is TRBV3-1 (or the pseudogene TRBV3-2) and J is TRBJ1-1, with unresolved D. This CDR3 region has 14 residues. CDR1 LGHDT and CDR2 YNNKEL come from the germline V gene (reference sequence). Trimming removed 2 bases from V and 1 base from J, with 8 bases in between. The CDR3 reads CASSQSDENTEAFF. The CDR3 coding sequence is TGTGCCAGCAGCCAATCGGACGAGAACACTGAAGCTTTCTTT.

The chain carries TRBV5-1 and TRBJ2-3; 8 nucleotides match TRBD2. This CDR3 region has 17 residues. Germline V lookup: CDR1 SGHRS, CDR2 YFSETQ. J gave up 1 base and V 3 bases, and 10 bases lay outside the gene matches. The CDR3 protein is CASSSDSAGGRTDTQYF. As DNA, the CDR3 is TGCGCCAGCAGCTCCGATTCGGCGGGGGGACGCACAGATACGCAGTATTTT.

The V and J genes are TRBV30 and TRBJ1-4; D not resolved. The CDR3 has 14 amino acids. Trimming took off 0 bases at V and 4 bases at J, with 9 bases between the two ends. The germline CDR1 and CDR2 sequences are GTSNPN and SVGIG (reference sequence). The CDR3 loop is CAWSVQTNNEKLFF. In nucleotides, the CDR3 is TGTGCCTGGAGTGTACAAACCAATAATGAAAAACTGTTTTTT.

The J gene is TRBJ2-5, the V gene TRBV5-1; D might be TRBD1 (6 bases). Germline values: CDR1 SGHRS, CDR2 YFSETQ. This CDR3 has 13 amino acids. Trimming shortened V by 4 bases and J by 3 bases, and 10 bases separated the two germline ends. CDR3 in DNA: TGCGCCAGCAGCATAGGACAGAAAGAGACCCAGTACTTC. It specifies CASSIGQKETQYF.

This chain links TRBV5-1 with TRBJ2-7; no definite D call. CDR1 is SGHRS, CDR2 YFSETQ, per germline. CDR3 length: 14 residues. The germline V and J ends were trimmed by 0 bases and 2 bases, with 9 bases remaining between them. The CDR3 protein is CASSLDRVPYEQYF. The CDR3 DNA is TGCGCCAGCAGCTTGGACCGAGTTCCCTACGAGCAGTACTTC.

The chain has TRBV3-1 (or the pseudogene TRBV3-2) and TRBJ2-3; weak D call: TRBD1 (5 bases). The CDR3 consists of 16 residues. Germline V gene data show CDR1 as LGHDT and CDR2 as YNNKEL (reference sequence). Trimming pared 2 bases from V and 3 bases from J, leaving 15 bases between. CDR3 nucleotide sequence: TGTGCCAGCAGCCAATCTCAAGTAGGACATACAGATACGCAGTATTTT. Protein: CASSQSQVGHTDTQYF.

V is TRBV5-4 and J is TRBJ1-2; a weak D match, TRBD1 (6 bases). The V and J ends lost 3 bases and 0 bases respectively, with 12 bases between them. The germline gives CDR1 SGHNT, CDR2 YYREEE (reference sequence). CDR3 size: 15 residues. CDR3 sequence reads: CASSSGGSTNYGYTF. CDR3 coding DNA: TGTGCCAGCAGCTCGGGGGGCAGCACTAACTATGGCTACACCTTC. Together with reference TRBV5-4 and TRBJ1-2, the CDR3 gives the full variable domain: ETGVTQSPTHLIKTRGQQVTLRCSSQSGHNTVSWYQQALGQGPQFIFQYYREEENGRGNFPPRFSGLQFPNYSSELNVNALELDDSALYLCASSSGGSTNYGYTFGSGTRLTVV.

The chain has TRBV2 and TRBJ1-5; no clear D. The germline V gene encodes CDR1 SNHLY and CDR2 FYNNEI. This CDR3 comprises 14 residues. V dropped 4 bases and J dropped 5 bases, with 12 bases sitting between them. CDR3 region: CASSARTTHQPQHF. CDR3 nucleotides: TGTGCCAGCAGTGCCAGGACCACTCATCAGCCCCAGCATTTT. Full variable domain (remainder filled in from reference TRBV2 and TRBJ1-5): EPEVTQTPSHQVTQMGQEVILRCVPISNHLYFYWYRQILGQKVEFLVSFYNNEISEKSEIFDDQFSVERPDGSNFTLKIRSTKLEDSAMYFCASSARTTHQPQHFGDGTRLSIL.

CDR3 DNA: TGTGCCAGCAGCCGGGACAGGACGTATCAGCCCCAGCATTTT. As protein: CASSRDRTYQPQHF. The V gene is TRBV5-8, the J gene TRBJ1-5; 8 bases line up with TRBD1. The junction had 5 bases not matched to a gene; V was cut back by 4 bases and J by 5 bases. The germline CDR1 and CDR2 sequences are SGHTS and YDEGEE. There are 14 residues in the CDR3.

This chain links TRBV5-1 with TRBJ2-2; 8 bases line up with TRBD2. The CDR3 is 15 residues long. J was trimmed by 6 bases and V by 4 bases; bases with no gene match: 8. Germline CDR1 SGHRS, CDR2 YFSETQ. The CDR3 region has the DNA TGCGCCAGCAGCCTTCCGGGACTAGTAGCCGGGGAGCTGTTTTTT. This sequence encodes CASSLPGLVAGELFF.

The chain has TRBV6-6 and TRBJ2-5, with 8 bases lining up with TRBD2. J lost 4 bases, V lost 6 bases, and 7 bases had no gene match. CDR3 length equals 14 residues. Germline values: CDR1 MNHNY, CDR2 SVGAGI (reference sequence). The CDR3 here is CASRGGGQGETQYF. CDR3 coding DNA: TGTGCCAGCAGAGGCGGGGGGCAGGGAGAGACCCAGTACTTC.

This chain links TRBV5-6 with TRBJ2-1, with no clear D. Germline V lookup: CDR1 SGHDT, CDR2 YYEEEE. The length of the CDR3 is 13 residues. The V end was cut by 0 bases, the J end by 4 bases, with 5 bases between. CDR3 nucleotide sequence: TGTGCCAGCAGCTTGGGGCCTTACAATGAGCAGTTCTTC. Protein sequence: CASSLGPYNEQFF.

The chain couples TRBV7-9 to TRBJ2-3; D gene uncertain. The CDR3 sequence is 12 residues long. Germline CDR1 and CDR2: SEHNR and FQNEAQ (reference sequence). Trimming cost V 5 bases and J 2 bases, with 5 bases left between them. The chain's CDR3 is CASSASTDTQYF. The CDR3 DNA sequence: TGTGCCAGCAGCGCCTCCACAGATACGCAGTATTTT.

The chain carries TRBV5-1 and TRBJ1-5, with D tentatively TRBD1 (5 bases). This CDR3 contains 14 residues. V shed 2 bases and J shed 5 bases, with 11 bases lying between them. In germline, CDR1 is SGHRS, CDR2 YFSETQ. The CDR3 spells CASSFGGNDQPQHF. CDR3 in DNA: TGCGCCAGCAGCTTTGGGGGGAACGATCAGCCCCAGCATTTT. The whole variable domain, remainder taken from reference TRBV5-1 and TRBJ1-5, is KAGVTQTPRYLIKTRGQQVTLSCSPISGHRSVSWYQQTPGQGLQFLFEYFSETQRNKGNFPGRFSGRQFSNSRSEMNVSTLELGDSALYLCASSFGGNDQPQHFGDGTRLSIL.